This T cell receptor beta chain comes out of a study of shared clonotypes between healthy human individuals. Study-level findings and limits: It was observed that approximately 5% of naive CD4 clonotypes were shared across several donors. Rarefaction revealed incomplete sorted-subset sequencing despite large depth. Naive subsets typically showed greater estimated richness than memory subsets.

The length of the CDR3 is 15 residues. Trimming shortened V by 3 bases and J by 4 bases, and 17 bases separated the two germline ends. Germline CDR1 SQVTM, CDR2 ANQGSEA. As processed by the authors: With immunoSEQ giving junction-only sequences and no quality scores, filtering differed. The method was immunoSEQ multiplex PCR; TCRdb's version includes in-frame clones alone and lacks a portion of them. V and J calls and clone size follow that table, whereas D and trimming were derived from the DNA. This sample has about 580,000 clones; 95% to 98% occur once, and the top ten carry 0.3% to 0.35%. CD45RO-negative CD8 cells positively selected for CCR7 made up the naive population, which excluded terminally differentiated effector memory CD45RA+ cells. On this clone: Antigen unknown.

This receptor was taken from a man younger than 40 in good health. Sequencing input: naive CD8+ T cells sorted from blood. This sequence joins TRBV29-1 and TRBJ2-3; D is possibly TRBD1 or TRBD2 (6 bases each). The CDR3 loop reads CSVEGPGAPADTQYF. CDR3 bases: TGCAGCGTTGAGGGCCCGGGGGCGCCCGCAGATACGCAGTATTTT.